The 8 T cell receptor beta chains reported below all come from one sample, sequenced in a study of response to subunit inactivated influenza vaccine. One entry per CDR3 protein, called by TCRdb with MiXCR from the RT-PCR reads. The sample records fewer than 600,000 distinct CDR3 sequences, approximately 7.8% being singletons. Here the sequenced sample was PBMCs from blood, taken roughly 24 months after vaccination. The receptors come from a man between 45 and 75 years old who received an inactivated influenza vaccine.

In this sample, this clonotype turned up a few times. This chain joins TRBV7-9 and TRBJ2-1; 11 nucleotides match TRBD1. This CDR3 has 15 residues. Germline V gene sequence: CDR1 SEHNR, CDR2 FQNEAQ (reference sequence). V was clipped by 5 bases and J by 5 bases; unmatched bases: 5. The CDR3 region has the DNA TGTGCCAGCAGCCCGGACAGGGGGCTCAACAATGAGCAGTTCTTC. Amino acids: CASSPDRGLNNEQFF.

This clonotype occurred many times. At one end the junction does not follow the germline gene, possibly because of a read error. CDR3 nucleotides: TGTGCCAGCAGCTTAGCGGGAGGCAGCACAGATACGCAGTATTTT. It translates to CASSLAGGSTDTQYF. The chain couples TRBV12-3 or TRBV12-4 to TRBJ2-3; TRBD2 aligns across 10 bases. This CDR3 is 15 amino acids long.

This clonotype has a count of ten or more. The chain has TRBV13 and TRBJ1-5; D uncertain. Germline CDR1 and CDR2: PRHDT and FYEKMQ (reference sequence). V lost 0 bases, J lost 6 bases, and 6 bases lay in between. This CDR3 is built from 13 residues. The CDR3 loop is CASSLGPGQPQHF. Here the CDR3 DNA reads TGTGCCAGCAGCTTAGGACCGGGTCAGCCCCAGCATTTT.

The chain uses TRBV5-1 and TRBJ2-7; TRBD2 might be the D (7 bases). Germline V gene data show CDR1 as SGHRS and CDR2 as YFSETQ. Trimming removed 4 bases from V and 3 bases from J, with 26 bases in between. This CDR3 comprises 18 residues. For the CDR3, the DNA is TGCGCCAGCAGCCTTTCATTCCAGGGGACGGGAGGTATCTACGAGCAGTACTTC. Translating gives CASSLSFQGTGGIYEQYF.

This clonotype has just a few counts. The V gene is TRBV20-1, the J gene TRBJ1-1; 9 positions agree with TRBD1. V gave up 3 bases and J gave up 5 bases; unmatched junction bases: 7. Germline V lookup: CDR1 DFQATT, CDR2 SNEGSKA (reference sequence). This CDR3 spans 14 amino acids. In DNA form, the CDR3 reads TGCAGTGCTAGTGGGACAGGGCTGGGTACTGAAGCTTTCTTT. Residues: CSASGTGLGTEAFF.

This chain uses TRBV14 with TRBJ2-7; D possibly matches TRBD1 or TRBD2 (6 bases each). This CDR3 spans 14 amino acids. In germline, CDR1 is SGHDN, CDR2 FVKESK. V was pared by 2 bases and J by 7 bases, with 15 bases between. The chain's CDR3 is CASSQFLGGGEQYF. As DNA, the CDR3 is TGTGCCAGCAGCCAATTCCTAGGAGGGGGGGAGCAGTACTTC.

V and J are TRBV6-1 and TRBJ2-5, with 10 nucleotides matching TRBD1. Germline CDR1 MNHNS, CDR2 SASEGT. With V trimmed by 6 bases and J by 9 bases, 7 bases remained unmatched. The CDR3 runs to 13 residues. The CDR3 nucleotides are TGTGCCAGCAGGGGGGACAGGGGAAGGTCCCAGTACTTC. As protein: CASRGDRGRSQYF.

This clonotype was detected ten times or more. The chain has TRBV3-1 and TRBJ2-3; D remains ambiguous. V lost 1 base and J 2 bases, leaving 10 bases between the germline ends. The germline CDR1 and CDR2 sequences are LGHDT and YNNKEL (reference sequence). The CDR3 contains 15 residues. The CDR3 reads CASSQVAAFTDTQYF. The CDR3 bases are TGTGCCAGCAGCCAAGTCGCGGCATTCACAGATACGCAGTATTTT.